This TCR beta chain derives from a study of Graves' ophthalmopathy and Graves' hyperthyroidism. Study-level findings and limits: Most expanded thyroid clonotypes above 0.001 frequency also appeared in blood.

The germline gives CDR1 ENHRY, CDR2 SYGVKD. This CDR3 has 14 amino acids. The ends were cut back, 6 bases at V and 4 bases at J, with 15 bases in the middle. The sample holds many counts of this clonotype. Its antigen remains unknown. For repertoire sequencing, the TCR beta CDR3 regions were amplified from RNA transcripts. A first-round RT-PCR used HTBI primers, followed by a second-round multiplex PCR. TCRdb independently ran MiXCR on the multiplex PCR reads; one entry per CDR3 protein. The sample includes over a million distinct CDR3 sequences, about 36% of them seen just once. Hyperthyroidism cases were recent diagnoses of under 2 months' duration in people aged 18 to 65.

This clonotype was obtained from an adult man with Graves' hyperthyroidism. The genes are TRBV10-3 and TRBJ1-1; unclear D gene. Sequencing was done on a sample of peripheral blood or thyroid tissue (not recorded which). The CDR3 here is CAIRGSGRATEAFF. CDR3 sequence (DNA): TGTGCCATCAGGGGCTCGGGCCGGGCCACTGAAGCTTTCTTT.